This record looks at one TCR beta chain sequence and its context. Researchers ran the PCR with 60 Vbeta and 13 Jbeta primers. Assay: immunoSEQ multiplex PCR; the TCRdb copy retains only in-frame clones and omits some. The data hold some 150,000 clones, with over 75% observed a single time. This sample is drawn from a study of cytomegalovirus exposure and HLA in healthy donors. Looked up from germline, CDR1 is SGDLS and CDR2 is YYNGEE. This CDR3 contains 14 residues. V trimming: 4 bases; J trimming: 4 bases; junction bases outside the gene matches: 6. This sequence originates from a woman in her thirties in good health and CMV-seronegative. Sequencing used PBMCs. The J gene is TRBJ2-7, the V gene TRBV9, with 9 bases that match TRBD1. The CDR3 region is CASSRGDRAYEQYF. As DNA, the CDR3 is TGTGCCAGCAGCAGAGGGGACAGGGCATACGAGCAGTACTTC.